This T cell receptor (beta chain) emerged from a study of identical twins. This CDR3 is 12 amino acids long. The germline V gene encodes CDR1 SQVTM and CDR2 ANQGSEA. This clonotype came up many times. What it binds is unknown. It was template switching that added a universal primer site, and there were unique molecular identifiers on the cDNA. TCRdb used MiXCR to reprocess the 5' RACE reads, holding one entry per CDR3 protein. The table has roughly 260,000 distinct CDR3 sequences, over 13% seen once. Study outcomes and limitations: With abundant cord blood beta clonotypes, insertions were fewer; memory repertoires showed no such pattern.

Each donor (without exception) was a healthy Caucasian. Sample: memory (CD45RO+) T cells sorted from blood. The chain recombines TRBV29-1 with TRBJ2-1; a possible D gene is TRBD2 (6 bases). The origin of this receptor is a woman aged 18 to 35 in good health. For the CDR3, the DNA is TGCAGTACATCTACGGGGGACAATGAGCAGTTCTTC. Its protein product is CSTSTGDNEQFF.